The 18 T cell receptor beta chains below come from one sample, sequenced in a study of blood T cell repertoires in COVID-19. Clones were sequenced by immunoSEQ multiplex PCR, and TCRdb holds only the in-frame ones, with some missing. Here the sample spans 50,000 to 55,000 clones, more than 80% being singletons. The sequencing sample was made of peripheral blood. The source is a man older than 75 with acute or convalescent COVID-19.

The V call is TRBV18, the J call TRBJ1-2; possibly TRBD1 for D (5 bases). This CDR3 contains 13 residues. Germline V gene lookup returns CDR1 KGHSH and CDR2 LQKENI. V lost 6 bases and J 7 bases, leaving 15 bases between the germline ends. In nucleotides, the CDR3 is TGTGCCAGCTCTTCGGACCCTCAGGGTGGCTACACCTTC. It translates to CASSSDPQGGYTF.

The chain is built from TRBV29-1 and TRBJ1-1, with TRBD1 identical over 7 bases. Per the germline V gene, CDR1 is SQVTM and CDR2 is ANQGSEA. The V and J ends lost 5 bases and 0 bases, in that order; junction bases with no gene match: 3. The CDR3 covers 13 residues. DNA of the CDR3: TGCAGCGTTTGGGACAGCATGAACACTGAAGCTTTCTTT. Its protein product is CSVWDSMNTEAFF.

This clone was counted a single time. The rearrangement links TRBV7-6 to TRBJ2-5, with 10 bases lining up with TRBD2. This CDR3 spans 15 amino acids. Losses at the gene ends were 5 bases for V and 5 bases for J; bases not matched to a gene: 8. Germline V gives CDR1 SGHVS, CDR2 FNYEAQ. The CDR3 bases are TGTGCCAGCAGCGAAAGCGGGGGGGGCTGGGAGACCCAGTACTTC. It is translated as CASSESGGGWETQYF. Filled out from reference TRBV7-6 and TRBJ2-5, the complete variable domain reads GAGVSQSPRYKVTKRGQDVALRCDPISGHVSLYWYRQALGQGPEFLTYFNYEAQQDKSGLPNDRFSAERPEGSISTLTIQRTEQRDSAMYRCASSESGGGWETQYFGPGTRLLVL.

The rearrangement joins TRBV3-1 (or the pseudogene TRBV3-2) to TRBJ2-5; 9 bases agree with TRBD1. CDR1 and CDR2 from the germline V gene are LGHDT and YNNKEL (reference sequence). With 2 bases clipped from V and 7 bases from J, the junction kept 8 bases outside the gene matches. The CDR3 is 15 amino acids. The DNA for the CDR3 is TGTGCCAGCAGCCAACAAGGGACAGGGAAGGGGACCCAGTACTTC. It translates to CASSQQGTGKGTQYF.

V usage is TRBV27 and J usage is TRBJ2-6, with unresolved D. The CDR3 runs 14 residues. Germline lookup yields CDR1 MNHEY and CDR2 SMNVEV (reference sequence). V lost 7 bases and J 4 bases, leaving 11 bases between the germline ends. The CDR3 protein is CASTEVFGANVLTF. CDR3 sequence (DNA): TGTGCCAGCACTGAGGTATTCGGGGCCAACGTCCTGACTTTC.

The chain uses TRBV11-2 and TRBJ2-5; D gene ambiguous. Trimming shortened V by 0 bases and J by 4 bases, and 12 bases separated the two germline ends. The CDR3 loop spans 15 amino acids. Germline V gene lookup returns CDR1 SGHAT and CDR2 FQNNGV. CDR3 DNA: TGTGCCAGCAGCTTAGACCCCCAGAGAGGAGAGACCCAGTACTTC. Residues: CASSLDPQRGETQYF.

Concerning this clone itself: A read error may account for a junction end that differs from germline. The chain is built from TRBV4-1 and TRBJ2-1; 15 positions match TRBD2. The germline V gene has CDR1 MGHRA and CDR2 YSYEKL. The CDR3 runs 18 residues. CDR3 in amino acids: CASSRPGLAGGLGPSVLF. The CDR3 nucleotides are TGCGCCAGCAGCCGCCCGGGACTAGCGGGGGGATTGGGGCCCTCAGTTCTCTTC.

Regarding this clone: This sample also contains other DNA sequences that code for the same CDR3. The chain joins TRBV5-5 to TRBJ2-5; maybe TRBD2 (5 bases). V lost 0 bases to trimming and J lost 5 bases, with 17 bases between them. The CDR3 is 16 amino acids. Per germline, CDR1 SGHKS and CDR2 YYEKEE (reference sequence). As DNA, the CDR3 is TGTGCCAGCAGCTTGGGAGGGAGCCGCCCCGGGGAGACCCAGTACTTC. This gives the protein CASSLGGSRPGETQYF. Together with reference TRBV5-5 and TRBJ2-5, the CDR3 gives the full variable domain: DAGVTQSPTHLIKTRGQQVTLRCSPISGHKSVSWYQQVLGQGPQFIFQYYEKEERGRGNFPDRFSARQFPNYSSELNVNALLLGDSALYLCASSLGGSRPGETQYFGPGTRLLVL.

On this clone itself: The junction differs from germline at one of its ends, possibly a read error. This sequence joins TRBV4-2 and TRBJ1-2; D ambiguous. This CDR3 contains 15 residues. Germline CDR1 reads LGHNA; CDR2 reads YNFKEQ. CDR3 nucleotides: TGTACCAGCAGCCAAGTACCCCGCGGGGAAAGCGGCTACACCTTC. Translating gives CTSSQVPRGESGYTF.

The chain recombines TRBV7-2 with TRBJ2-2; perhaps TRBD2 as D (6 bases). This CDR3 spans 15 amino acids. V was cut by 4 bases and J by 6 bases, with 15 bases left in between. The germline gives CDR1 SGHTA, CDR2 FQGNSA. CDR3: CASSSPGVSAGELFF. The DNA of the CDR3 is TGTGCCAGCAGCTCCCCGGGGGTGTCCGCCGGGGAGCTGTTTTTT.

The chain joins TRBV18 to TRBJ2-5; D possibly corresponds to TRBD2 (5 bases). Trimming stripped 6 bases from V and 1 base from J, with 18 bases between. CDR1 is KGHSH and CDR2 is LQKENI in the germline V gene. The CDR3 totals 16 residues. CDR3 residues: CASSRLPSTGQETQYF. The CDR3 region has the DNA TGTGCCAGCTCTCGCCTACCTAGCACCGGCCAAGAGACCCAGTACTTC.

V usage is TRBV19 and J usage is TRBJ1-5, with TRBD1 identical over 10 bases. The CDR3 loop spans 15 amino acids. The germline gives CDR1 LNHDA, CDR2 SQIVND (reference sequence). Trimming took 4 bases from V and 6 from J; bases not matched to a gene: 6. CDR3 bases: TGTGCCAGTAGTAAGACAGGGGGCGCAGGTCAGCCCCAGCATTTT. Its protein product is CASSKTGGAGQPQHF. The complete variable domain, with remaining parts taken from reference TRBV19 and TRBJ1-5, reads DGGITQSPKYLFRKEGQNVTLSCEQNLNHDAMYWYRQDPGQGLRLIYYSQIVNDFQKGDIAEGYSVSREKKESFPLTVTSAQKNPTAFYLCASSKTGGAGQPQHFGDGTRLSIL.

This chain uses TRBV5-1 with TRBJ2-2; maybe TRBD1 (6 bases). V was shortened by 5 bases and J by 6 bases, with 20 bases between the two germline ends. This CDR3 comprises 16 residues. Germline CDR1 is SGHRS and CDR2 is YFSETQ. CDR3: CASSFTTGTRSGELFF. CDR3 in DNA: TGCGCCAGCAGTTTCACAACCGGGACACGGTCCGGGGAGCTGTTTTTT.

The rearrangement links TRBV6-5 to TRBJ1-5; D not certain. CDR1 MNHEY and CDR2 SVGAGI come from the germline V gene. V was clipped by 6 bases and J by 0 bases, with 9 bases between them. CDR3 length: 14 amino acids. CDR3 sequence reads: CASRSSHSNQPQHF. In DNA form, the CDR3 reads TGTGCCAGCAGAAGCTCTCATAGCAATCAGCCCCAGCATTTT.

The rearrangement links TRBV2 to TRBJ1-2; D possibly corresponds to TRBD1 (5 bases). Trimming cost V 3 bases and J 3 bases, with 11 bases left between them. CDR1 and CDR2 (germline): SNHLY, FYNNEI. The CDR3 covers 14 residues. The CDR3 DNA reads TGTGCCAGCAGTGACGGGGGAGTAGACTATGGCTACACCTTC. Translation gives CASSDGGVDYGYTF.

The V gene is TRBV10-2, the J gene TRBJ1-2; D unresolved. Germline CDR1 is WSHSY and CDR2 is SAAADI. Trimming took 7 bases from V and 4 from J, leaving 10 bases between them. This CDR3 is 12 amino acids long. This CDR3 is CASTPNFYGYTF. In DNA, the CDR3 is TGCGCCAGCACCCCCAACTTCTATGGCTACACCTTC.

The chain carries TRBV27 and TRBJ2-7; 11 bases align to TRBD2. The germline V gene has CDR1 MNHEY and CDR2 SMNVEV (reference sequence). V shed 8 bases, J shed 3 bases, and the junction held 3 bases outside the gene matches. There are 13 residues in the CDR3. The CDR3 loop reads CASALAGGYEQYF. CDR3 coding DNA: TGTGCCAGCGCTCTAGCGGGGGGCTACGAGCAGTACTTC.

This clone was recorded a few times. CDR3 sequence: CASSRTGASNQPQHF. CDR3 nucleotide sequence: TGTGCCAGCAGCCGGACAGGGGCTAGCAATCAGCCCCAGCATTTT. The V and J genes are TRBV11-2 and TRBJ1-5, with 9 bases identical to TRBD1. This CDR3 has 15 amino acids. Germline CDR1 and CDR2: SGHAT and FQNNGV. V shed 5 bases, J shed 0 bases, and the junction held 2 bases outside the gene matches.